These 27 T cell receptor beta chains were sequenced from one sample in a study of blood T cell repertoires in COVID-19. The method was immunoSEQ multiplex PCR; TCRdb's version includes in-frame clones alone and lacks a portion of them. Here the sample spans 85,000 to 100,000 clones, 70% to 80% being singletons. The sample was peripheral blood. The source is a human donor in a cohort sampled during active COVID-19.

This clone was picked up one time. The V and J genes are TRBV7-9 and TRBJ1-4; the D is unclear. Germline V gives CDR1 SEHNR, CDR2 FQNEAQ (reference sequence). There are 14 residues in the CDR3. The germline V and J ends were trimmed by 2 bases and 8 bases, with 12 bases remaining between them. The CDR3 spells CASSLSLTTEKLFF. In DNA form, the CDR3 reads TGTGCCAGCAGCTTATCCTTGACAACAGAAAAACTGTTTTTT. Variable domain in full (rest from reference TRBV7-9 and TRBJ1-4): DTGVSQNPRHKITKRGQNVTFRCDPISEHNRLYWYRQTLGQGPEFLTYFQNEAQLEKSRLLSDRFSAERPKGSFSTLEIQRTEQGDSAMYLCASSLSLTTEKLFFGSGTQLSVL.

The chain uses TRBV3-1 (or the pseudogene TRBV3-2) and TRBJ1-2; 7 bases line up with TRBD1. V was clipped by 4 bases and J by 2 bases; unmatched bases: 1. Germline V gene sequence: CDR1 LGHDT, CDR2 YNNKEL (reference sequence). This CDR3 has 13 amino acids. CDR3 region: CASSPGQNYGYTF. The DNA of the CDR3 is TGTGCCAGCAGCCCGGGACAGAACTATGGCTACACCTTC.

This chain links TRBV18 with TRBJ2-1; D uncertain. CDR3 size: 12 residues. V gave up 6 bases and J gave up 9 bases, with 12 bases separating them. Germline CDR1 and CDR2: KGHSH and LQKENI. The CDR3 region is CASSSTVGEQFF. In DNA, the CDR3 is TGTGCCAGCTCCTCAACGGTCGGTGAGCAGTTCTTC.

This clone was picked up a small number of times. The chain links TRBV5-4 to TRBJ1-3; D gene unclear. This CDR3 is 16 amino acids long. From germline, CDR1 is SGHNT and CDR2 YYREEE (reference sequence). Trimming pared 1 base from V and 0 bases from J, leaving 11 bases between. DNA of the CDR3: TGTGCCAGCAGCTTGCGATCTTACAGCTCTGGAAACACCATATATTTT. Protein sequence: CASSLRSYSSGNTIYF.

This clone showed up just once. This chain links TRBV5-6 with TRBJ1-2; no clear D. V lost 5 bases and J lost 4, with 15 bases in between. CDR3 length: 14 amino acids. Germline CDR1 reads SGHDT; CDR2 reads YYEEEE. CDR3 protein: CASRPWAGGYGYTF. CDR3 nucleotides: TGTGCCAGCAGACCCTGGGCGGGTGGCTATGGCTACACCTTC.

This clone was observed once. The CDR3 region is CASSLAGAYYNEQFF. CDR3 bases: TGTGCCAGCAGTTTAGCGGGGGCCTACTACAATGAGCAGTTCTTC. The genes are TRBV28 and TRBJ2-1, with D possibly being TRBD2 (7 bases). Trimming cost V 2 bases and J 3 bases, with 11 bases left between them. The CDR3 extends over 15 amino acids. CDR1 MDHEN and CDR2 SYDVKM come from the germline V gene.

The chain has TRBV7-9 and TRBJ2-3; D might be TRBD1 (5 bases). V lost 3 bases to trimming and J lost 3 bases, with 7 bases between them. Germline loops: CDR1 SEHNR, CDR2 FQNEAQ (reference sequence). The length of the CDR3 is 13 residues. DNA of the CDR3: TGTGCCAGCAGCTTTGGGGCAACAGATACGCAGTATTTT. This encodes CASSFGATDTQYF.

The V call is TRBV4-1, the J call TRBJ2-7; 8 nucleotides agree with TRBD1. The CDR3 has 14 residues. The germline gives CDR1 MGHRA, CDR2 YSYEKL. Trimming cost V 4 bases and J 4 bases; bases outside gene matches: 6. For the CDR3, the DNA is TGCGCCAGCAGCCCGTCCCGGGACAGGTACGAGCAGTACTTC. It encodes CASSPSRDRYEQYF.

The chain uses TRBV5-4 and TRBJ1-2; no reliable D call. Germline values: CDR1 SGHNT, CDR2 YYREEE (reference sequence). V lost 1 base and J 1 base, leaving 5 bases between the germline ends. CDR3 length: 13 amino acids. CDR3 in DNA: TGTGCCAGCAGCTTGACAGATAACTATGGCTACACCTTC. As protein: CASSLTDNYGYTF.

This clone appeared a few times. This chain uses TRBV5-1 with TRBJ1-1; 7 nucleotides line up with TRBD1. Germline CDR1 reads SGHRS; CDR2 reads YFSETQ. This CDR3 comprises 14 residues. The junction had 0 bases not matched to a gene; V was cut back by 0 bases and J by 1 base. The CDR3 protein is CASSLGTGNTEAFF. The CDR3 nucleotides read TGCGCCAGCAGCTTGGGGACAGGGAACACTGAAGCTTTCTTT. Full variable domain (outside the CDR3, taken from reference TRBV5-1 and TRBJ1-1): KAGVTQTPRYLIKTRGQQVTLSCSPISGHRSVSWYQQTPGQGLQFLFEYFSETQRNKGNFPGRFSGRQFSNSRSEMNVSTLELGDSALYLCASSLGTGNTEAFFGQGTRLTVV.

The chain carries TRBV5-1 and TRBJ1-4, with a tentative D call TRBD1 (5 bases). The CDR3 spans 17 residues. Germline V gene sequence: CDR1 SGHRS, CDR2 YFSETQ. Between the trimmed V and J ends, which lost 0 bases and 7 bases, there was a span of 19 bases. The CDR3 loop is CASSLGATGPVGEKLFF. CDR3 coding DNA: TGCGCCAGCAGCTTGGGGGCAACAGGCCCGGTGGGTGAAAAACTGTTTTTT. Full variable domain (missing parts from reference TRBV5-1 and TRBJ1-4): KAGVTQTPRYLIKTRGQQVTLSCSPISGHRSVSWYQQTPGQGLQFLFEYFSETQRNKGNFPGRFSGRQFSNSRSEMNVSTLELGDSALYLCASSLGATGPVGEKLFFGSGTQLSVL.

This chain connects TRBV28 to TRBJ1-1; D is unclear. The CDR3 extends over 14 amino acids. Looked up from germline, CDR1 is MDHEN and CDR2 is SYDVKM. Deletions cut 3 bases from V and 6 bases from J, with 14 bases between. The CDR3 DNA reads TGTGCCAGCAGTTTCAGTTCGGGGAGGGCTGAAGCTTTCTTT. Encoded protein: CASSFSSGRAEAFF. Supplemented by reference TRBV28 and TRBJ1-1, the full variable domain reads DVKVTQSSRYLVKRTGEKVFLECVQDMDHENMFWYRQDPGLGLRLIYFSYDVKMKEKGDIPEGYSVSREKKERFSLILESASTNQTSMYLCASSFSSGRAEAFFGQGTRLTVV.

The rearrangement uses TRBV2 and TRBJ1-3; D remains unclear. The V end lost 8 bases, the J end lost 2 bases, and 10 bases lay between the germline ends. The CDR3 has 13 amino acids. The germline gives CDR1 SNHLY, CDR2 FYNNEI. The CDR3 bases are TGTGCCAGCGGGGAGGGTGCTGGAAACACCATATATTTT. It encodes CASGEGAGNTIYF.

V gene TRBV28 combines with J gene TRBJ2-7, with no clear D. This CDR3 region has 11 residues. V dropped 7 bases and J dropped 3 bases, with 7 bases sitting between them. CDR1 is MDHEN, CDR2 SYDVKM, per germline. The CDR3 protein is CASTSFYEQYF. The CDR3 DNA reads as TGTGCCAGCACCTCCTTCTACGAGCAGTACTTC.

Here the CDR3 reads CASSSPNTNTEAFF. The CDR3 DNA reads TGTGCCAGCAGCTCACCCAACACGAACACTGAAGCTTTCTTT. The chain is built from TRBV27 and TRBJ1-1; D is uncertain. Trimming took off 6 bases at V and 1 base at J, with 12 bases between the two ends. The length of the CDR3 is 14 residues. Germline CDR1 MNHEY, CDR2 SMNVEV (reference sequence).

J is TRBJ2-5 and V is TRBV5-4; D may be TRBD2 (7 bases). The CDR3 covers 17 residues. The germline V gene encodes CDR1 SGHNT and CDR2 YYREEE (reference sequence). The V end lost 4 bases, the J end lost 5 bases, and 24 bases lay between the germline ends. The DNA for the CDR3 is TGTGCCAGCAGCCCCAGAGGGGGAGCGGGATTGGGGGAGACCCAGTACTTC. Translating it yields CASSPRGGAGLGETQYF.

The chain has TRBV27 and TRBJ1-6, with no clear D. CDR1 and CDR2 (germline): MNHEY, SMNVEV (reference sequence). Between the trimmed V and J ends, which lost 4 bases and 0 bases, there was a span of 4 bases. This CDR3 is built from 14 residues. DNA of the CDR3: TGTGCCAGCAGTTCTAACTCCTATAATTCACCCCTCCACTTT. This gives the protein CASSSNSYNSPLHF.

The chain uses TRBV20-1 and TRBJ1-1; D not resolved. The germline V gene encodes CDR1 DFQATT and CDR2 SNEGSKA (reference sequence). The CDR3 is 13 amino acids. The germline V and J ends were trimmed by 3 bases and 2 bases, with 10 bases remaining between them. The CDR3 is CSASQELNTEAFF. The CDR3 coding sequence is TGCAGTGCTAGTCAGGAATTAAACACTGAAGCTTTCTTT.

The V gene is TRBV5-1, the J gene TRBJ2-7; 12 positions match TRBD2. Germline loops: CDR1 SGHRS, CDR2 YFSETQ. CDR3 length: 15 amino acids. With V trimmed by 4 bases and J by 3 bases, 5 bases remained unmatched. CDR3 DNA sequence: TGCGCCAGCAGCCCTTCGACTAGCGGGAGCTACGAGCAGTACTTC. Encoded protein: CASSPSTSGSYEQYF.

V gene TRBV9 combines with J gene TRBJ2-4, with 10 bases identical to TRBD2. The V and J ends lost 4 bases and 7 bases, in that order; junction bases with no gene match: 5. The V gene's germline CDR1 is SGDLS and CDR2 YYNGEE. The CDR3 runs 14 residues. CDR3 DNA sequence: TGTGCCAGCAGCTCCCAGCGGGAGGGGAACATTCAGTACTTC. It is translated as CASSSQREGNIQYF.

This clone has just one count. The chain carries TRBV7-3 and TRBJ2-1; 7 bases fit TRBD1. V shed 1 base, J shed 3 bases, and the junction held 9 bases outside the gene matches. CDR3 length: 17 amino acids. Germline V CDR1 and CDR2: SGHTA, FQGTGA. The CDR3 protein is CASSLMSGGSRYNEQFF. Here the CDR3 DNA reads TGTGCCAGCAGCTTAATGTCAGGGGGTTCCCGCTACAATGAGCAGTTCTTC.

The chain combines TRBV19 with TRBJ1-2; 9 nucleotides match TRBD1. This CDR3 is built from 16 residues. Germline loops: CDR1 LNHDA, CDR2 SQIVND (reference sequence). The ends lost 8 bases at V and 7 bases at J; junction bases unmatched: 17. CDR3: CASGTGRATGGIGYTF. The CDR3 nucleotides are TGTGCCAGTGGAACCGGGAGGGCAACAGGGGGCATTGGCTACACCTTC.

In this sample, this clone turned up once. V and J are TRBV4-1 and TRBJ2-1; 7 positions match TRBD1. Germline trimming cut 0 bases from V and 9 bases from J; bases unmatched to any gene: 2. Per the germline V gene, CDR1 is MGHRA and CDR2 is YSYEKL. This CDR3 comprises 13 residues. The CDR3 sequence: CASSQETGVEQFF. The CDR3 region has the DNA TGCGCCAGCAGCCAAGAAACAGGGGTTGAGCAGTTCTTC.

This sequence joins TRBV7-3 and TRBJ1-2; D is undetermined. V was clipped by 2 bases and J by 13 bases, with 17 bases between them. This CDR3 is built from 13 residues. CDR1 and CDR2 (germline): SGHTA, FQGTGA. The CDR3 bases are TGTGCCAGCAGCTTATGGGCCGATTCCCATCGCACCTTC. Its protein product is CASSLWADSHRTF. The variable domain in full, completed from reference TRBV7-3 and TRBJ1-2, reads GAGVSQTPSNKVTEKGKYVELRCDPISGHTALYWYRQSLGQGPEFLIYFQGTGAADDSGLPNDRFFAVRPEGSVSTLKIQRTERGDSAVYLCASSLWADSHRTFGSGTRLTVV.

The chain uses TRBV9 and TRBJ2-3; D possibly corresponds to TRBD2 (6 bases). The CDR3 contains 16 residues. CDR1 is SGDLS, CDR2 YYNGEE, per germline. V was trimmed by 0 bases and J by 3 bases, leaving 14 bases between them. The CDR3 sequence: CASSVEGTGGTDTQYF. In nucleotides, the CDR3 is TGTGCCAGCAGCGTAGAAGGGACTGGGGGTACAGATACGCAGTATTTT.

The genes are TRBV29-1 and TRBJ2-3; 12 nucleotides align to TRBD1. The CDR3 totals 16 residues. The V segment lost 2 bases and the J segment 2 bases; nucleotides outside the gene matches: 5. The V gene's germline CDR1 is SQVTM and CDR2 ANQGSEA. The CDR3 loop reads CSVELPGQGATDTQYF. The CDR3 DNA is TGCAGCGTTGAACTCCCGGGACAGGGGGCCACAGATACGCAGTATTTT.

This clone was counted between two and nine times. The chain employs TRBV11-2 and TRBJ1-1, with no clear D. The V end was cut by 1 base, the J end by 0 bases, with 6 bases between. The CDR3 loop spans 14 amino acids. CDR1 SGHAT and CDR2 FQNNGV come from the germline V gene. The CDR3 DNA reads TGTGCCAGCAGCTTAGGAGGTCTGAACACTGAAGCTTTCTTT. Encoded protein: CASSLGGLNTEAFF.